This T cell receptor beta chain was captured in a study of TIL therapy for anti-PD-1-resistant metastatic lung cancer (dated by TCRdb to the early 2020s). Broadly, across the study: Enrolled patients had a median age of approximately 49 years (range 38-75) and a median tumor PD-L1 proportion score of around 5.9%. Most of the cohort had lung adenocarcinoma, including a few EGFR-mutant tumors and two ALK-rearranged tumors, and half of the patients were either current or former smokers. Across the cohort, whole-exome sequencing showed a median non-synonymous tumor mutation burden of around 1.4 mutations per megabase. Clonotypes were tracked across tumor, expanded TIL product and serial blood samples by T cell receptor beta sequencing of tumor and peripheral blood.

The time point label for this specimen denotes: pre-treatment sample, taken before nivolumab and TIL therapy. The baseline tumor samples were excised metastases, mostly pleural nodules or supraclavicular lymph nodes, taken from the same resection that was used to grow TIL. Tumors were harvested prior to any PD-1/PD-L1 blockade, after which nivolumab was administered to patients, and lymphodepletion, expanded TIL infusion and IL-2 were given to patients who progressed. Adults with stage 4 NSCLC were enrolled in a dual-center phase I trial from 2017 to early 2020. The samples were drawn from an open-label, single-arm phase I trial testing tumor-infiltrating lymphocyte therapy combined with nivolumab in advanced non-small cell lung cancer. Portions of each resected tumor were snap-frozen in liquid nitrogen and stored at -80 °C. Tumor regions of interest were selected on H&E sections by laser-capture macrodissection, were pulverized into about 15 mg aliquots, and were extracted with Qiagen Allprep kits.

Study-wide findings and limitations: TIL culture showed high clonal turnover, with many enriched product clones undetected in the baseline tumor, suggesting clonal contraction rather than faithful expansion. The cohort was highly selected, including more treatment-naive, never-smoker and oncogene-addicted patients than is typical, which limits generalizability. The study protocol defined all tumor marker inferences as exploratory. Compared with baseline intratumoral T cells, expanded TIL cultures were more clonal and less diverse (median clonality about 6% vs 30%, p < 0.0001).

This clone was seen more than once but under ten times. Its antigen remains unidentified. No quality values exist for individual bases; no much larger clone is one base distant. Using bias-controlled multiplex PCR with the immunoSEQ v3 hsTCRB kit, the TCR beta CDR3 regions were amplified from genomic DNA. TCR libraries were sequenced on an Illumina NextSeq 500 to 2 million to 2.5 million read pairs for survey level or about 5-6.5 million for deep level. As for how the authors treated the data: V, D and J genes were assigned, non-productive sequences were removed, and clonality was reported by immunoSEQ Analyzer software. To compare repertoires between infused TIL and blood, productive Simpson clonality was used along with the Morisita overlap index of productive TRB rearrangements. The table comes from immuneACCESS by way of TCRdb, which keeps in-frame sequences with V and J called. Part of the clones is missing from these tables; in studies checked, under half for an unresolved V gene and the rest for unknown reasons. Clone size and V and J calls were adopted from that table, with D and trimming inferred from the DNA. The sample table shows 95,000 or so clones, and about 71% are seen once. The leading ten clones occupy approximately 9.9% of the sample.

Ends trimmed: V by 5 bases, J by 1 base; bases unmatched to a gene: 3. From a lookup of the germline V gene, CDR1 and CDR2 are SGHAT and FQNNGV. There are 15 amino acids in the CDR3, from cysteine to phenylalanine inclusive. The retained sequence is limited to the CDR3, 45 bases, with the frame set at the first base. Sequenced material: tumor tissue, taken at baseline. The origin of this receptor is a person between 30 and 80 years old with non-small cell lung cancer. The rearrangement joined TRBV11-2 to TRBJ2-2, and 8 junctional nucleotides match TRBD2. The nucleotide sequence is TGTGCCAGCAGCCTCCTAGCGGGGAACACCGGGGAGCTGTTTTTT. Its protein is CASSLLAGNTGELFF.